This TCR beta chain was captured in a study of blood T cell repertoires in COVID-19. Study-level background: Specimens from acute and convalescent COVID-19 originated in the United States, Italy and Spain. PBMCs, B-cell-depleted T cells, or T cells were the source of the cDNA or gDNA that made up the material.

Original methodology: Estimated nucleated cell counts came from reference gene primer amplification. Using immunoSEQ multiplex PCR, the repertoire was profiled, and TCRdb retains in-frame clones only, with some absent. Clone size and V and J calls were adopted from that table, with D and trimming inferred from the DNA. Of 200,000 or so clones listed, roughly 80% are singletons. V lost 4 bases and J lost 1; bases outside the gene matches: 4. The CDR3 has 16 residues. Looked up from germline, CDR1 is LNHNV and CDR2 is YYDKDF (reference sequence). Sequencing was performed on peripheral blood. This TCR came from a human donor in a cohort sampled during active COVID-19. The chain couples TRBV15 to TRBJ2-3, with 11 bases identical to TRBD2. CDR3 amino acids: CATSTLLAGGTDTQYF. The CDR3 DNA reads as TGTGCCACCAGCACGTTACTAGCGGGAGGCACAGATACGCAGTATTTT.